This T cell receptor beta chain is from a study of monozygotic twins with inflammatory bowel disease. Study observations and caveats: It was in IBD patients that TCRbeta diversity (inverse Simpson) was lower than in healthy co-twins.

Researchers used about 3,400 ng of total RNA for each TCR library. For each CDR3 protein, TCRdb gives one entry from its re-call of the 5' RACE reads, without DNA. The data show about 450,000 distinct CDR3 sequences, and the top ten clones hold approximately 2.4%. CDR1 SGHDT and CDR2 YYEEEE come from the germline V gene. This CDR3 is 13 amino acids long. Details on this clonotype: Its target is not known.

The TCR comes from a human donor with ulcerative colitis or Crohn's disease, or a healthy co-twin of an affected twin (not recorded which). Sequenced input: blood. The chain couples TRBV5-6 to TRBJ2-3. The CDR3 loop reads CASSLGSLDTQYF.